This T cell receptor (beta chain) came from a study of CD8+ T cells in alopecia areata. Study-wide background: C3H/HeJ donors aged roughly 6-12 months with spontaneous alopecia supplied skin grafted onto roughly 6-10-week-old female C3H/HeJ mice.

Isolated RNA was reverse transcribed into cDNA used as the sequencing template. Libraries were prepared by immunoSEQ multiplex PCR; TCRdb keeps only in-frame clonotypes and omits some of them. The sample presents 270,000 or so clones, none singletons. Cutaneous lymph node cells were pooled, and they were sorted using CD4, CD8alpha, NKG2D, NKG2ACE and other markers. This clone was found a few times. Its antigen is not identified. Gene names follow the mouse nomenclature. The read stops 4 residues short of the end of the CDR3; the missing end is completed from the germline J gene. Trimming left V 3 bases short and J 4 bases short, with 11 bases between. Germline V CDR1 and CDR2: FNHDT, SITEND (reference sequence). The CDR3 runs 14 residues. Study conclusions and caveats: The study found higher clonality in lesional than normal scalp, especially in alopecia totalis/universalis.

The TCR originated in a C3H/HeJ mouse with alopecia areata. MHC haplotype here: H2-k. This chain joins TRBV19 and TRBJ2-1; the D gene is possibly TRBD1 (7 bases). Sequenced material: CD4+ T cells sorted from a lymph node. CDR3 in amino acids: CASSKGARYAEQFF. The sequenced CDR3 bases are TGTGCCAGCAGTAAGGGGGCTAGATATGCT.